The 9 T cell receptor beta chains presented below share a single source sample, sequenced in a study of blood T cell repertoires in COVID-19 (dated by TCRdb to the early 2020s). Library construction relied on the immunoSEQ multiplex PCR assay. TCRdb limited this immuneACCESS table to in-frame rearrangements with V and J called. A share of clones is missing; checked studies link under half to unresolved V genes, and the rest is unexplained. The table for this sample lists approximately 440,000 clones; 87% of them were counted only once. Clones ranked in the top ten supply approximately 0.7% of the sample. The sequencing sample was made of PBMCs or T cells enriched from blood (not recorded which). Receptors originate from a woman under 30 who had recovered from COVID-19.

V usage is TRBV5-4 and J usage is TRBJ1-2; D unclear. Germline-derived CDR1 and CDR2 are SGHNT and YYREEE (reference sequence). V lost 0 bases and J lost 2, with 8 bases in between. This CDR3 is built from 14 residues. DNA for the CDR3: TGTGCCAGCAGCTTGGGCGGCTCCAACTATGGCTACACCTTC. This encodes CASSLGGSNYGYTF.

In this sample, this clone turned up once. The chain is built from TRBV7-9 and TRBJ1-1, with D possibly TRBD1 on 6 matching bases. This CDR3 spans 16 amino acids. From germline, CDR1 is SEHNR and CDR2 FQNEAQ (reference sequence). V gave up 5 bases and J gave up 1 base, with 17 bases separating them. This CDR3 reads CASSPSGNRANTEAFF. For the CDR3, the DNA is TGTGCCAGCAGCCCGTCCGGGAACAGGGCGAACACTGAAGCTTTCTTT.

This chain joins TRBV5-1 and TRBJ2-7, with 9 nucleotides matching TRBD2. V lost 3 bases, J lost 0 bases, and 4 bases stayed unmatched. The CDR3 covers 15 residues. Germline V CDR1 and CDR2: SGHRS, YFSETQ. In DNA, the CDR3 is TGCGCCAGCAGCTCTCTAGCGGGGTTCTCCTACGAGCAGTACTTC. It yields the protein CASSSLAGFSYEQYF.

This rearrangement joins TRBV5-8 to TRBJ1-5; 7 bases fit TRBD1. The CDR3 has 13 amino acids. With V trimmed by 4 bases and J by 5 bases, 3 bases remained unmatched. The germline V gene encodes CDR1 SGHTS and CDR2 YDEGEE. CDR3 protein: CASSRTGDQPQHF. The CDR3 region has the DNA TGTGCCAGCAGCCGCACAGGGGATCAGCCCCAGCATTTT.

The rearrangement links TRBV5-6 to TRBJ1-6; weak D call: TRBD1 (5 bases). Germline CDR1 is SGHDT and CDR2 is YYEEEE. The CDR3 consists of 15 residues. Trimming removed 1 base from V and 8 bases from J, with 13 bases in between. Written as DNA, the CDR3 is TGTGCCAGCAGCTTGCCGCCAGGGTGGGATTCACCCCTCCACTTT. This sequence encodes CASSLPPGWDSPLHF.

The rearrangement uses TRBV2 and TRBJ1-5, with D possibly being TRBD1 (5 bases). Looked up from germline, CDR1 is SNHLY and CDR2 is FYNNEI. V gave up 3 bases and J gave up 2 bases, with 17 bases separating them. This CDR3 region has 17 residues. The CDR3 reads CASSDRSDGGGNQPQHF. In DNA, the CDR3 is TGTGCCAGCAGTGATAGGAGCGACGGGGGAGGCAATCAGCCCCAGCATTTT.

The rearrangement joins TRBV5-4 to TRBJ1-1; D possibly corresponds to TRBD1 (5 bases). CDR1 and CDR2 (germline): SGHNT, YYREEE (reference sequence). The V and J ends lost 2 bases and 3 bases respectively, with 14 bases between them. The CDR3 runs 15 residues. This CDR3 reads CASSFGGQVDTEAFF. In DNA, the CDR3 is TGTGCCAGCAGCTTCGGGGGTCAGGTGGACACTGAAGCTTTCTTT.

This clone was seen just once. The chain joins TRBV5-1 to TRBJ2-7; D possibly corresponds to TRBD1 (6 bases). V was pared by 0 bases and J by 4 bases, with 14 bases between. CDR3 size: 15 residues. Germline V lookup: CDR1 SGHRS, CDR2 YFSETQ. CDR3 bases: TGCGCCAGCAGCTTGGTTGGGTCAGGGGATTACGAGCAGTACTTC. This sequence encodes CASSLVGSGDYEQYF. The whole variable domain, remainder taken from reference TRBV5-1 and TRBJ2-7, is KAGVTQTPRYLIKTRGQQVTLSCSPISGHRSVSWYQQTPGQGLQFLFEYFSETQRNKGNFPGRFSGRQFSNSRSEMNVSTLELGDSALYLCASSLVGSGDYEQYFGPGTRLTVT.

The genes are TRBV7-3 and TRBJ1-1; possibly TRBD1 for D (5 bases). Trimming removed 5 bases from V and 1 base from J, with 8 bases in between. The CDR3 sequence is 13 residues long. The germline gives CDR1 SGHTA, CDR2 FQGTGA. DNA for the CDR3: TGTGCCAGCAGCACCCAGGGGAACACTGAAGCTTTCTTT. Encoded protein: CASSTQGNTEAFF.